The 17 T cell receptor beta chains below were found in one sample sequenced in a study of control samples from healthy donors and cancer patients. Assay: immunoSEQ multiplex PCR; the TCRdb copy retains only in-frame clones and omits some. This table has 190,000 or so clones, around 93% appearing once. Sample: blood. The receptors here all came from a man between 18 and 35 years old in good health.

This chain links TRBV9 with TRBJ2-7, with 8 bases lining up with TRBD1. V was pared by 4 bases and J by 6 bases, with 9 bases of the junction left unmatched. The CDR3 has 14 amino acids. Germline CDR1 and CDR2: SGDLS and YYNGEE. The DNA of the CDR3 is TGTGCCAGCAGCCTCGCGGGACAGGTTAGCGAGCAGTACTTC. Protein sequence: CASSLAGQVSEQYF. The full variable domain, its missing parts supplied by reference TRBV9 and TRBJ2-7, is DSGVTQTPKHLITATGQRVTLRCSPRSGDLSVYWYQQSLDQGLQFLIQYYNGEERAKGNILERFSAQQFPDLHSELNLSSLELGDSALYFCASSLAGQVSEQYFGPGTRLTVT.

This rearrangement joins TRBV27 to TRBJ1-4, with TRBD1 identical over 8 bases. This CDR3 contains 14 residues. The V and J ends lost 3 bases and 8 bases, in that order; junction bases with no gene match: 5. Germline CDR1 MNHEY, CDR2 SMNVEV (reference sequence). Here the CDR3 reads CASSLTGEGEKLFF. CDR3 bases: TGTGCCAGCAGTTTGACAGGGGAGGGAGAAAAACTGTTTTTT.

The chain couples TRBV5-1 to TRBJ1-5, with D perhaps matching TRBD1 (5 bases). Per germline, CDR1 SGHRS and CDR2 YFSETQ. This CDR3 is 15 amino acids long. V lost 0 bases and J lost 7, with 14 bases in between. The CDR3 loop reads CASSLDPGQGQPQHF. Written as DNA, the CDR3 is TGCGCCAGCAGCTTGGACCCAGGGCAGGGACAGCCCCAGCATTTT.

Comment on this clone: Compared with germline, one end of the junction differs, possibly owing to a read error. The chain employs TRBV6-5 and TRBJ2-7; D gene unclear. CDR1 is MNHEY, CDR2 SVGAGI, per germline. CDR3 size: 13 residues. CDR3 amino acids: CASSPGLSHEQYF. The CDR3 DNA sequence: TGTGCCAGCAGTCCGGGCCTCTCCCACGAGCAGTACTTC.

The chain couples TRBV28 to TRBJ2-1; 7 nucleotides match TRBD2. Looked up from germline, CDR1 is MDHEN and CDR2 is SYDVKM. Trimming at V came to 4 bases and at J to 7 bases, leaving 10 bases not matched to a gene. The CDR3 sequence is 15 residues long. This chain's CDR3 is CASSSLGGGRNEQFF. DNA of the CDR3: TGTGCCAGCAGTTCCCTTGGGGGGGGGAGGAATGAGCAGTTCTTC.

The chain recombines TRBV28 with TRBJ2-7, with a tentative D call TRBD2 (5 bases). The germline gives CDR1 MDHEN, CDR2 SYDVKM. The CDR3 spans 21 residues. V lost 3 bases, J lost 4 bases, and 34 bases lay in between. DNA of the CDR3: TGTGCCAGCAGTTTTCCATACTATTTTCCGGGAACAGATCGCCCGGGTTACGAGCAGTACTTC. Encoded protein: CASSFPYYFPGTDRPGYEQYF.

The gene calls are TRBV2 and TRBJ2-7, with TRBD2 matching over 12 bases. The germline CDR1 and CDR2 sequences are SNHLY and FYNNEI. There are 16 residues in the CDR3. The J segment lost 4 bases and the V segment lost 4 bases, leaving 8 bases of the junction unmatched. CDR3 sequence reads: CASSAFGLAGIYEQYF. The CDR3 DNA is TGTGCCAGCAGTGCATTTGGACTAGCGGGGATTTACGAGCAGTACTTC.

The genes are TRBV9 and TRBJ1-3, with D tentatively TRBD1 (5 bases). CDR1 and CDR2 from the germline V gene are SGDLS and YYNGEE. Trimming stripped 7 bases from V and 4 bases from J, with 15 bases between. The CDR3 is 14 amino acids. The CDR3 loop is CASSVGGPGNTIYF. The CDR3 DNA is TGTGCCAGCTCCGTGGGGGGACCCGGAAACACCATATATTTT.

The chain has TRBV20-1 and TRBJ2-3; D may be TRBD1 (6 bases). V was shortened by 3 bases and J by 7 bases, with 20 bases between the two germline ends. In germline, CDR1 is DFQATT, CDR2 SNEGSKA (reference sequence). The CDR3 consists of 15 residues. DNA for the CDR3: TGCAGTGCTAGTTCTTCATTGGGGGCTGGTAATACGCAGTATTTT. Translating it yields CSASSSLGAGNTQYF.

The V call is TRBV5-1, the J call TRBJ2-5; D unclear. The CDR3 covers 17 residues. The germline CDR1 and CDR2 sequences are SGHRS and YFSETQ. The germline V and J ends were trimmed by 0 bases and 5 bases, with 20 bases remaining between them. DNA of the CDR3: TGCGCCAGCAGCTTGGGGGCAGACTCGTTTGTGAGCGAGACCCAGTACTTC. Translating it yields CASSLGADSFVSETQYF.

V is TRBV10-3 and J is TRBJ2-7; 7 bases fit TRBD2. The length of the CDR3 is 15 residues. V was pared by 5 bases and J by 7 bases, with 14 bases of the junction left unmatched. Per the germline V gene, CDR1 is ENHRY and CDR2 is SYGVKD. The CDR3 DNA reads TGTGCCATCAGTCCATCCGGCGCGGGGGATCAAGAGCAGTACTTC. As protein: CAISPSGAGDQEQYF.

The chain employs TRBV5-1 and TRBJ2-5; 10 bases are a match to TRBD2. Germline CDR1 SGHRS, CDR2 YFSETQ. V gave up 3 bases and J gave up 1 base; unmatched junction bases: 3. The CDR3 is 15 amino acids. The chain's CDR3 is CASSWPSGSQETQYF. The CDR3 nucleotides read TGCGCCAGCAGCTGGCCTAGCGGGAGCCAAGAGACCCAGTACTTC.

The V call is TRBV15, the J call TRBJ2-2; no definite D call. Trimming left V 4 bases short and J 3 bases short, with 3 bases between. The CDR3 length is 12 residues. CDR1 and CDR2 (germline): LNHNV, YYDKDF (reference sequence). The CDR3 spells CATSIDTGELFF. CDR3 DNA sequence: TGTGCCACCAGCATCGACACCGGGGAGCTGTTTTTT.

The rearrangement uses TRBV5-6 and TRBJ2-7; D might be TRBD2 (5 bases). The length of the CDR3 is 14 residues. Germline CDR1 reads SGHDT; CDR2 reads YYEEEE. The V and J ends lost 1 base and 0 bases respectively, with 8 bases between them. In DNA, the CDR3 is TGTGCCAGCAGCTTGACCCGGGGCTCCTACGAGCAGTACTTC. Encoded protein: CASSLTRGSYEQYF. Based on the CDR3 plus reference TRBV5-6 and TRBJ2-7, the full variable domain is DAGVTQSPTHLIKTRGQQVTLRCSPKSGHDTVSWYQQALGQGPQFIFQYYEEEERQRGNFPDRFSGHQFPNYSSELNVNALLLGDSALYLCASSLTRGSYEQYFGPGTRLTVT.

This chain links TRBV12-3 or TRBV12-4 with TRBJ1-2, with D possibly matching TRBD1 (6 bases). The V and J ends lost 6 bases and 4 bases respectively, with 12 bases between them. The CDR3 length is 13 residues. As DNA, the CDR3 is TGTGCCAGCAGCTTCTCGGGGGCCTATGGCTACACCTTC. Translated: CASSFSGAYGYTF.

This chain connects TRBV30 to TRBJ1-3; D not certain. Germline V gene data show CDR1 as GTSNPN and CDR2 as SVGIG (reference sequence). The CDR3 sequence is 13 residues long. Trimming left V 1 base short and J 0 bases short, with 4 bases between. The CDR3 sequence is CAWSANSGNTIYF. The CDR3 region has the DNA TGTGCCTGGAGTGCCAACTCTGGAAACACCATATATTTT. Supplemented by reference TRBV30 and TRBJ1-3, the full variable domain reads SQTIHQWPATLVQPVGSPLSLECTVEGTSNPNLYWYRQAAGRGLQLLFYSVGIGQISSEVPQNLSASRPQDRQFILSSKKLLLSDSGFYLCAWSANSGNTIYFGEGSWLTVV.

The chain links TRBV20-1 to TRBJ1-2, with a weak D call TRBD1 (5 bases). The CDR3 loop spans 11 amino acids. The V and J ends lost 3 bases and 6 bases respectively, with 8 bases between them. Germline V gene data show CDR1 as DFQATT and CDR2 as SNEGSKA (reference sequence). CDR3 region: CSASLGDGYTF. In nucleotides, the CDR3 is TGCAGTGCTAGTTTAGGGGATGGCTACACCTTC.